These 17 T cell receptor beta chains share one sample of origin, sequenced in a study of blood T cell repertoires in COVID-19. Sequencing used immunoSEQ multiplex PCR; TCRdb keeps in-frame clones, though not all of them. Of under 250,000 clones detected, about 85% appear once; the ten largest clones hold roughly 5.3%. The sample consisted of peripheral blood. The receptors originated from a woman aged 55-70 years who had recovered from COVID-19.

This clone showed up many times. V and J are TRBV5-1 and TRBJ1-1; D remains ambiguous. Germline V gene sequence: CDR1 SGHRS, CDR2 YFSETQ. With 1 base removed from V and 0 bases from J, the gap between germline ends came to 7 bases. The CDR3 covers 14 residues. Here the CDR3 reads CASSLSDMNTEAFF. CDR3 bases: TGCGCCAGCAGCTTGTCAGACATGAACACTGAAGCTTTCTTT.

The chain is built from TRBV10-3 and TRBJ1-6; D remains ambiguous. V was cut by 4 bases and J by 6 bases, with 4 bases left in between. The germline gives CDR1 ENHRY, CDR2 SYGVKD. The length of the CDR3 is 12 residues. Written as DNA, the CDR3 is TGTGCCATCAGTGCGGGTAATTCACCCCTCCACTTT. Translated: CAISAGNSPLHF.

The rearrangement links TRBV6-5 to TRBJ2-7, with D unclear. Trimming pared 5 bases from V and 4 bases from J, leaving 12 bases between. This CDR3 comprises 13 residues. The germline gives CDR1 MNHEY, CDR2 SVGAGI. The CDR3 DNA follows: TGTGCCAGCAGTCCCCGGGTCCTATACGAGCAGTACTTC. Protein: CASSPRVLYEQYF.

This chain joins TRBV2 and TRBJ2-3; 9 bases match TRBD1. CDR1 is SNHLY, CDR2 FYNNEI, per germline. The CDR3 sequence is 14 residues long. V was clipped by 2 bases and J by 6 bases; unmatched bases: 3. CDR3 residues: CASSEWDRVDTQYF. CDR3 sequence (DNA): TGTGCCAGCAGTGAATGGGACAGGGTTGATACGCAGTATTTT.

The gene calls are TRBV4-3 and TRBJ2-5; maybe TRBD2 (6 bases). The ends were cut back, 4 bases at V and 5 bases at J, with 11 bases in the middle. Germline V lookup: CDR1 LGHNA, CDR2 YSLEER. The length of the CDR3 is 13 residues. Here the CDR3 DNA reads TGCGCCAGCAGCCCGGGACTTTCGGAGACCCAGTACTTC. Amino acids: CASSPGLSETQYF.

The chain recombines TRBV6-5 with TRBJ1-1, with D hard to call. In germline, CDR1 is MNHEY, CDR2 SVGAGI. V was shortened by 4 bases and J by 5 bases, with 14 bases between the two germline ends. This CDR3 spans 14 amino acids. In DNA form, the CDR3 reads TGTGCCAGCAGTTCCCGCGGGTATCTAACTGAAGCTTTCTTT. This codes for CASSSRGYLTEAFF.

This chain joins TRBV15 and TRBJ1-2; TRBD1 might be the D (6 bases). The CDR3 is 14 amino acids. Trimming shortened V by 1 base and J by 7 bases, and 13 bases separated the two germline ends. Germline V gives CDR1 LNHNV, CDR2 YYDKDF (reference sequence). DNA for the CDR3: TGTGCCACCAGCAGAGTTCAGGGGCGGGTTGGCTACACCTTC. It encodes CATSRVQGRVGYTF.

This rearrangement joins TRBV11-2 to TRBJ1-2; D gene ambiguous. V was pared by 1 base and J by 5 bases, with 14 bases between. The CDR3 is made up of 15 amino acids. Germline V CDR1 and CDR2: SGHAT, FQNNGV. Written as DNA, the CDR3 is TGTGCCAGCAGCTTAGTAGACGGGAGAGGATATGGCTACACCTTC. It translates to CASSLVDGRGYGYTF.

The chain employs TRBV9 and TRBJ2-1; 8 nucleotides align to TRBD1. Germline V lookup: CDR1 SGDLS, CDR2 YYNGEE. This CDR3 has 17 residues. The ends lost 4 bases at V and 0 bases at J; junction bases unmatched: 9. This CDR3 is CASSPRTGSGSYNEQFF. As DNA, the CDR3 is TGTGCCAGCAGCCCCCGGACAGGGTCGGGCTCCTACAATGAGCAGTTCTTC.

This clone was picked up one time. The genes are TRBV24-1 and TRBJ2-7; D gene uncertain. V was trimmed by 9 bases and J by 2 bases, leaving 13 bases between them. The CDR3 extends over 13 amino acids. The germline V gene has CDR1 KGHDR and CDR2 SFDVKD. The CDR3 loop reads CATPGTPAYEQYF. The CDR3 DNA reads TGTGCCACCCCAGGCACACCAGCCTACGAGCAGTACTTC.

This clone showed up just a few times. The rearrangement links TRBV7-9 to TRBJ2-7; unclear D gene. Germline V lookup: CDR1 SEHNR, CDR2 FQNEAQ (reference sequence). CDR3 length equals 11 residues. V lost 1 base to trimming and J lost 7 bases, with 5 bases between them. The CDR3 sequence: CASSLEQEQYF. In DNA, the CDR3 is TGTGCCAGCAGCTTAGAACAGGAGCAGTACTTC.

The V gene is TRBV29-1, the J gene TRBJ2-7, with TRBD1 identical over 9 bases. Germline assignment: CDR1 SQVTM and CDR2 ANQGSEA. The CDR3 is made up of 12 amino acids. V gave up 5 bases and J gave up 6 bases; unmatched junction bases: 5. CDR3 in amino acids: CSVSTGGGEQYF. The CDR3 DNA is TGCAGCGTTAGTACAGGGGGCGGCGAGCAGTACTTC.

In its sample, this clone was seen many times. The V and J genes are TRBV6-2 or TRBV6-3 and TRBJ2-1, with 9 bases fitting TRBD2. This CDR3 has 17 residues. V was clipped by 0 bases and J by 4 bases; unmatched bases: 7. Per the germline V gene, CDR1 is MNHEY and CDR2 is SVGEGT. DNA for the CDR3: TGTGCCAGCAGTTACTCGTCCCCTAGCGGGGTGTACAATGAGCAGTTCTTC. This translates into CASSYSSPSGVYNEQFF.

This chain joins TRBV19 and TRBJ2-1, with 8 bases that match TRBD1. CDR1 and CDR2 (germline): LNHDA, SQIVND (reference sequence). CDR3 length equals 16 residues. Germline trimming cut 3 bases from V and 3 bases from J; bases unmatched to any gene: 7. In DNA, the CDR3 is TGTGCCAGTAGTATCTTACAGGGGGTCAACTACAATGAGCAGTTCTTC. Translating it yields CASSILQGVNYNEQFF.

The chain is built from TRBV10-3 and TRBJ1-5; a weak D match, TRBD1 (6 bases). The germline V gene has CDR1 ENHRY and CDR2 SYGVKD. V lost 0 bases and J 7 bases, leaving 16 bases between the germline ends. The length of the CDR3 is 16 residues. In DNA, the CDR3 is TGTGCCATCAGTGAGTCTCAGGACAGAGCGGGACAGCCCCAGCATTTT. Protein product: CAISESQDRAGQPQHF.

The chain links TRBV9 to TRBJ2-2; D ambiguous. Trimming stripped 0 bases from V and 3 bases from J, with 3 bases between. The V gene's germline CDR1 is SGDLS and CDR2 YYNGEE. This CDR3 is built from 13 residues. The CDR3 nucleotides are TGTGCCAGCAGCGTAGCCGACACCGGGGAGCTGTTTTTT. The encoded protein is CASSVADTGELFF. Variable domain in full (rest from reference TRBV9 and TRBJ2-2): DSGVTQTPKHLITATGQRVTLRCSPRSGDLSVYWYQQSLDQGLQFLIQYYNGEERAKGNILERFSAQQFPDLHSELNLSSLELGDSALYFCASSVADTGELFFGEGSRLTVL.

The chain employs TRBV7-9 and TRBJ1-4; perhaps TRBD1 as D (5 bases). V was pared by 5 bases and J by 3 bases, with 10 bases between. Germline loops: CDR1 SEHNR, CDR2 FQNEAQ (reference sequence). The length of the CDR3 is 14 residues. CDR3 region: CASSIGAANEKLFF. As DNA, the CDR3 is TGTGCCAGCAGCATAGGGGCCGCTAATGAAAAACTGTTTTTT.